This T cell receptor beta chain was recovered during a study of blood T cells in healthy people across ages. In this sample, this clonotype turned up a few times. Its antigen remains unknown. Notes on the study in general: Across the age range, TCR beta diversity per million T cells fell in a roughly linear way.

Alongside a J-beta primer mix, a sample-barcoded 5' primer served in a second PCR lasting roughly 6 to 11 cycles. MiXCR, applied by TCRdb to the 5' RACE reads, yields one record per CDR3 protein. The sample includes 750,000 to 1,000,000 distinct CDR3 sequences, 25% to 30% of them seen just once. V was clipped by 6 bases and J by 3 bases; unmatched bases: 4. The CDR3 length is 13 residues. These same data were also listed under a study on T cells of mothers and their children. From that paper: About 6 children and their three healthy Caucasian mothers were the donors.

J is TRBJ1-2 and V is TRBV12-3 or TRBV12-4; 7 positions agree with TRBD1. The TCR originated in a woman aged 40 to 50 in good health. The sample consisted of blood. CDR3 nucleotides: TGTGCCAGCAGAAGAGACAGGGACTATGGCTACACCTTC. Residues: CASRRDRDYGYTF.